This T cell receptor beta chain derives from a study of T cells in Graves' hyperthyroidism and ophthalmopathy. CDR1 and CDR2 (germline): MGHRA, YSYEKL. The CDR3 runs 18 residues. Using RNA transcripts as the source, TCR beta CDR3 regions were amplified. HTBI primers were used for first-round RT-PCR of the TCR CDR3. TCRdb processed the multiplex PCR reads anew with MiXCR; each CDR3 protein has one entry. The data contain a few hundred thousand distinct CDR3 sequences, 15% to 18% of them singletons. This clonotype was observed a handful of times. A read error may produce the germline difference seen at one junction end.

The sample was blood. The chain carries TRBV4-1 and TRBJ2-2; 9 bases align to TRBD2. The receptor was isolated from a woman in her thirties with Graves' hyperthyroidism. The CDR3 sequence is CASSQGPIAGVNTGELFF. The CDR3 DNA sequence: TGTGCCAGCAGCCAAGGCCCCATAGCGGGAGTGAACACCGGGGAGCTGTTTTTT.